Listed below are T cell receptor beta chains from one sample, sequenced in a study of blood T cell repertoires in COVID-19. TCRdb's table, derived via immunoSEQ multiplex PCR, lists solely in-frame clones and lacks some. Of some 69,000 clones in the sample, about 84% are singletons; the top ten hold under 2%. The sample was peripheral blood. These receptors were collected from a woman aged 60-70 years with acute or convalescent COVID-19. Both conserved end residues are part of each CDR3. The order of the fields is D gene, V gene, J gene, clone size, CDR3 protein, CDR3 DNA. A D gene is named only where the DNA matches it firmly. Expanded clones are given a class, and other clones once, few, many or no size at all.

NA	TRBV3-1/TRBV3-2	TRBJ2-7	NA	CASSQDSVSSYEQYF	TGTGCCAGCAGCCAAGATTCGGTAAGCTCCTACGAGCAGTACTTC
NA	TRBV29-1	TRBJ1-2	NA	CSVVRERSHTF	TGCAGCGTTGTTCGGGAAAGGTCACACACCTTC
TRBD1	TRBV11-2	TRBJ2-7	NA	CASSFLGQASHEQYF	TGTGCCAGCAGCTTCTTGGGACAGGCATCGCACGAGCAGTACTTC
TRBD1	TRBV7-2	TRBJ1-2	NA	CASSDGTGIGYTF	TGTGCCAGCAGCGACGGGACAGGGATTGGCTACACCTTC
TRBD1	TRBV29-1	TRBJ1-2	few	CSVETGQFLYGYTF	TGCAGCGTTGAAACGGGACAGTTTCTCTATGGCTACACCTTC
TRBD2	TRBV29-1	TRBJ2-3	NA	CSVAPGGLGDTQYF	TGCAGCGTGGCACCGGGGGGGCTGGGAGATACGCAGTATTTT
NA	TRBV19	TRBJ1-1	NA	CASTEKLNTEAFF	TGTGCCAGCACGGAGAAATTGAACACTGAAGCTTTCTTT
NA	TRBV6-1	TRBJ1-5	NA	CASSGTLVRGSNQPQHF	TGTGCCAGCAGTGGGACTCTTGTGAGAGGGAGCAATCAGCCCCAGCATTTT
TRBD1	TRBV27	TRBJ1-2	NA	CASSLKDRGYGYTF	TGTGCCAGCAGTTTAAAGGACAGGGGCTATGGCTACACCTTC
NA	TRBV2	TRBJ1-6	NA	CASSEVQGLRSPLHF	TGTGCCAGCAGTGAAGTCCAGGGTTTGCGGTCACCCCTCCACTTT
NA	TRBV18	TRBJ1-5	NA	CASSNDRNNQPQHF	TGTGCCAGCTCAAACGACAGGAACAATCAGCCCCAGCATTTT
TRBD2	TRBV7-2	TRBJ2-7	once	CASSLYGGSEQYF	TGTGCCAGCAGCTTATACGGGGGGTCCGAGCAGTACTTC
TRBD1	TRBV4-2	TRBJ1-1	NA	CASSPLGTGLSNQAFF	TGTGCCAGCAGTCCCTTAGGGACAGGACTTTCAAACCAGGCTTTCTTT
NA	TRBV12-3/TRBV12-4	TRBJ1-2	NA	CASSLTRNYGYTF	TGTGCCAGCAGTTTAACCAGAAACTATGGCTACACCTTC
TRBD2	TRBV5-1	TRBJ2-5	NA	CASSSVAGGGETQYF	TGCGCCAGCAGCTCGGTAGCGGGAGGGGGAGAGACCCAGTACTTC
NA	TRBV2	TRBJ2-7	once	CASSRSFAYEQYF	TGTGCCAGCAGCCGTTCGTTCGCCTACGAGCAGTACTTC
NA	TRBV4-2	TRBJ2-2	few	CASSQNRAGELFF	TGTGCCAGCAGCCAGAACAGGGCCGGGGAGCTGTTTTTT
NA	TRBV21-1	TRBJ1-4	NA	CASSKDWAGVGEKLFF	TGTGCCAGCAGCAAAGATTGGGCAGGGGTCGGCGAAAAACTGTTTTTT
NA	TRBV6-5	TRBJ2-3	NA	CASENFRESYTQYF	TGTGCCAGCGAAAATTTCCGGGAGTCATATACGCAGTATTTT
NA	TRBV6-5	TRBJ2-5	NA	CATKSRGVSGTQYF	TGTGCCACCAAGAGTAGGGGCGTTTCTGGGACCCAGTACTTC
NA	TRBV19	TRBJ2-3	once	CASSLNRGTDTQYF	TGTGCCAGTAGTCTCAACAGGGGCACAGATACGCAGTATTTT
NA	TRBV6-5	TRBJ1-2	NA	CASSFGQNINYGYTF	TGTGCCAGCAGTTTTGGACAGAATATAAACTATGGCTACACCTTC
TRBD1	TRBV6-5	TRBJ1-5	NA	CASSGGRGNQPQHF	TGTGCCAGCTCAGGGGGACGTGGCAATCAGCCCCAGCATTTT
TRBD2	TRBV18	TRBJ2-1	NA	CASSRLAGSNNEQFF	TGTGCCAGCTCAAGACTAGCGGGGTCGAACAATGAGCAGTTCTTC
TRBD1	TRBV13	TRBJ2-7	NA	CASSFDGTVEQYF	TGTGCCAGCAGCTTTGACGGGACAGTCGAGCAGTACTTC
TRBD2	TRBV19	TRBJ2-2	NA	CASSIVAGKGELFF	TGTGCCAGTAGTATAGTAGCGGGGAAGGGGGAGCTGTTTTTT
TRBD2	TRBV12-5	TRBJ2-1	NA	CAPLSGSGGNEQFF	TGTGCTCCCTTAAGCGGGAGTGGTGGGAATGAGCAGTTCTTC
NA	TRBV30	TRBJ1-5	once	CAWSVELRQPQHF	TGTGCCTGGAGTGTAGAACTTCGGCAGCCCCAGCATTTT
NA	TRBV7-2	TRBJ1-5	NA	CASSLDRNQPQHF	TGTGCCAGCAGCTTAGACAGAAATCAGCCCCAGCATTTT
NA	TRBV18	TRBJ2-2	NA	CASSPGLGGELFF	TGTGCCAGCTCACCAGGGCTTGGCGGGGAGCTGTTTTTT